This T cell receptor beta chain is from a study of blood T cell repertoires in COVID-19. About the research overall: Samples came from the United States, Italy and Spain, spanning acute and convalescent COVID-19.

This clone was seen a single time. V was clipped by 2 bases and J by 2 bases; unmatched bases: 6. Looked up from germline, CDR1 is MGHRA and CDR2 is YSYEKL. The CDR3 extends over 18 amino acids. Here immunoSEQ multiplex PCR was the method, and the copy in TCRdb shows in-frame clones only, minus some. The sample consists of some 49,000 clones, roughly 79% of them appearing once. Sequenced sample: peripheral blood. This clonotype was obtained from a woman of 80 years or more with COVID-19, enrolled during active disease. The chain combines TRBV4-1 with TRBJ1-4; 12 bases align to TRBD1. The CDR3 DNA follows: TGCGCCAGCAGCCAAACCGGGACAGGGGGCCATACTAATGAAAAACTGTTTTTT. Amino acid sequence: CASSQTGTGGHTNEKLFF.